This T cell receptor (beta chain) is drawn from a study of Graves' ophthalmopathy and Graves' hyperthyroidism. Findings and limits, study-wide: Also, most clonotypes expanded in the thyroid above 0.001 frequency appeared in blood. Ophthalmopathy was separated from stable hyperthyroidism by a 13-signature model with about 86% sensitivity and 75% to 83% specificity. Ophthalmopathy progression predictions by the model showed about 75% specificity and about 71% sensitivity.

The PBMCs originated from roughly 9.6 ml of fresh peripheral blood. V lost 4 bases, J lost 15 bases, and 9 bases stayed unmatched. This CDR3 is built from 14 residues. Germline V gives CDR1 SEHNR, CDR2 FQNEAQ (reference sequence). This clonotype was recorded once. Its antigen is still unknown. Amplified material comprised TCR beta CDR3 regions derived from RNA transcripts. First-round RT-PCR relied on HTBI primers, and a second-round multiplex PCR came next. TCRdb reprocessed the multiplex PCR reads via MiXCR and lists one record per CDR3 protein. The sample includes about 740,000 distinct CDR3 sequences, roughly two fifths of them seen just once.

The V and J genes are TRBV7-9 and TRBJ2-6, with TRBD1 identical over 10 bases. The sequence derives from an adult man with Graves' ophthalmopathy. The material sequenced was peripheral blood. The CDR3 spells CASSSGQGVEGLTF. Here the CDR3 DNA reads TGTGCCAGCAGCTCAGGACAGGGGGTGGAAGGCCTGACTTTC.